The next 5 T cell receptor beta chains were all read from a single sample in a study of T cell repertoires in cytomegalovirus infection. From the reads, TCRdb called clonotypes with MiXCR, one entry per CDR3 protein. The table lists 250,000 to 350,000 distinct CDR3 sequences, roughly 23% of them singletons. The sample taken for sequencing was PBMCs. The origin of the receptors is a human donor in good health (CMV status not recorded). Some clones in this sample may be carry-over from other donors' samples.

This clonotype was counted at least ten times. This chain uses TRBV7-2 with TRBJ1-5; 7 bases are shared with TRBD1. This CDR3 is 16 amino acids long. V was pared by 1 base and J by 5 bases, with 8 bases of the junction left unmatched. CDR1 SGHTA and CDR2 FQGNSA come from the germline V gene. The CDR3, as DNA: TGTGCCAGCAGCTTAGGCACGAGACAGGGTCATCAGCCCCAGCATTTT. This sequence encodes CASSLGTRQGHQPQHF.

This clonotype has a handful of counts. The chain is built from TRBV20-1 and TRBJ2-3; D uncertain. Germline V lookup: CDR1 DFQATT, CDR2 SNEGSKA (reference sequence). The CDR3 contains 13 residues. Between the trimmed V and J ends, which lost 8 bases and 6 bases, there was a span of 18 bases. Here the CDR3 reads CSLRTLRIDTQYF. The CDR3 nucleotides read TGCAGTTTAAGGACCCTAAGGATCGATACGCAGTATTTT.

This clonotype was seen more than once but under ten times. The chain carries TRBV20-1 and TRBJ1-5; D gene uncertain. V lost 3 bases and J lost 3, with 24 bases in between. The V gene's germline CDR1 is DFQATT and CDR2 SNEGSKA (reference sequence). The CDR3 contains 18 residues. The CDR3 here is CSASGDARNWQPNQPQHF. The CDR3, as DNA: TGCAGTGCTAGTGGGGATGCCAGGAACTGGCAGCCCAATCAGCCCCAGCATTTT.

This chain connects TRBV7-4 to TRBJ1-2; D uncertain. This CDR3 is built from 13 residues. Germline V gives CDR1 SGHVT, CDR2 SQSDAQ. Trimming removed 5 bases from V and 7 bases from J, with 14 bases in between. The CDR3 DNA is TGTGCCAGCAGCCCGCAAGCCGCAGGTGGCTACACCTTC. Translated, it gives CASSPQAAGGYTF.

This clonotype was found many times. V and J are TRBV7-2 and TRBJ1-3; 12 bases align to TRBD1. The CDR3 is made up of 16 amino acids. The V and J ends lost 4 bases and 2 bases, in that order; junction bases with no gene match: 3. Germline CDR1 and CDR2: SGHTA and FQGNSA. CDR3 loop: CASSSGQGAAGNTIYF. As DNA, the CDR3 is TGTGCCAGCAGCTCGGGACAGGGGGCGGCTGGAAACACCATATATTTT.